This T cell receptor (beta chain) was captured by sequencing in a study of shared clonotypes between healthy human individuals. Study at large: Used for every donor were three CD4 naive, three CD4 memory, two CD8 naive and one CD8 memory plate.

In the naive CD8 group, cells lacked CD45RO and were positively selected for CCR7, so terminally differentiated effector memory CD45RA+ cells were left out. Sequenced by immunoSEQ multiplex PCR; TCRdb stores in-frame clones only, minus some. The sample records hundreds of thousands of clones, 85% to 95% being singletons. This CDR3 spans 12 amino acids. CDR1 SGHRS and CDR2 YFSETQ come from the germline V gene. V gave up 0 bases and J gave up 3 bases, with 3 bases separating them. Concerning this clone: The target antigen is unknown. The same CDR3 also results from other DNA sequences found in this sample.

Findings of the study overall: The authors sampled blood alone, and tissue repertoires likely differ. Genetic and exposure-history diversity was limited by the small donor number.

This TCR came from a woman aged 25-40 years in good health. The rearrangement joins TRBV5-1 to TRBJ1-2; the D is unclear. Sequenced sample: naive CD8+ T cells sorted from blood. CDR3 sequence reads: CASSLEDYGYTF. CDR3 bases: TGCGCCAGCAGCTTGGAGGACTATGGCTACACCTTC.